This TCR beta chain was identified in a study of blood T cell repertoires in COVID-19. Study overall: Acute and convalescent COVID-19 specimens originated in the United States, Italy and Spain. Nucleic acid was either cDNA or gDNA, and it came from T cells, B-cell-depleted T cells, or PBMCs.

The CDR3 sequence is 13 residues long. With V trimmed by 5 bases and J by 3 bases, 4 bases remained unmatched. Looked up from germline, CDR1 is MNHEY and CDR2 is SMNVEV (reference sequence). Original processing methods: Reference gene primer amplification in the assay estimated nucleated cell counts. Only in-frame clones appear in the TCRdb table, and some are missing; sequencing was by immunoSEQ multiplex PCR. The D gene and trimming were derived from the DNA, and the V and J assignments and clone size from that table. The sample shows 50,000 or so clones, roughly 88% of them seen only once. The receptor comes from a woman of 80 years or more with acute or convalescent COVID-19. J is TRBJ2-7 and V is TRBV27; 7 nucleotides align to TRBD1. The sample consisted of peripheral blood. Written as DNA, the CDR3 is TGTGCCAGCAGTGTAAGACAGGGCTACGAGCAGTACTTC. This sequence encodes CASSVRQGYEQYF.